The rows below give T cell receptor beta chains drawn from one sample of a study of blood T cell repertoires in COVID-19. Profiling relied on immunoSEQ multiplex PCR, and the TCRdb table lists in-frame clones only, not all of them. The sample contains approximately 300,000 clones, 80% to 90% of which appear only once. The specimen sequenced was PBMCs or T cells enriched from blood (not recorded which). The receptors come from a young woman who had recovered from COVID-19. CDR3s leave out the opening cysteine and the closing phenylalanine or tryptophan.

V,J,length,CDR3
TRBV18,TRBJ1-1,15,ASSPTLTGYMNTEAF
TRBV7-2,TRBJ2-2,12,ASSLVSGPGELF
TRBV15,TRBJ2-7,12,ATSRENFYDEQY
TRBV19,TRBJ2-1,12,ASSLRTGHNEQF
TRBV6-1,TRBJ2-7,15,ASSVQSMGQGSYEQY
TRBV19,TRBJ1-5,17,ASSTNRDRVFRGNQPQH
TRBV19,TRBJ2-2,15,ASSKGTGFGITGELF
TRBV27,TRBJ2-3,13,ASSLYAGETDTQY
TRBV7-8,TRBJ1-3,16,ASSLTGGLAKSGNTIY
TRBV24-1,TRBJ1-2,13,ATSDPGQGDYGYT
TRBV5-1,TRBJ1-2,13,ASSFGDRGNYGYT
TRBV6-6,TRBJ1-5,11,ASSYSRDQPQH